The 16 T cell receptor beta chains below all came from one sample that was sequenced in a study of cytotoxic CD8 clonotypes in ibrutinib-treated CLL. Clones were read by immunoSEQ multiplex PCR, and TCRdb kept only the in-frame ones, dropping some. The profile covers around 140,000 clones, with 60% to 85% appearing a single time and 25% to 30% taken by the ten largest. Sequenced here: PBMCs, sampled after 12 months of ibrutinib treatment. These receptors came from a human donor with chronic lymphocytic leukemia.

In this sample, this clone turned up a few times. V gene TRBV6-1 combines with J gene TRBJ1-5, with 11 bases aligning to TRBD1. The length of the CDR3 is 15 residues. The trim removed 4 bases at V and 4 bases at J, leaving 3 bases unmatched. Germline V gene sequence: CDR1 MNHNS, CDR2 SASEGT. CDR3 sequence: CASSGTGGANQPQHF. As DNA, the CDR3 is TGTGCCAGCAGTGGGACAGGGGGCGCGAATCAGCCCCAGCATTTT.

This sequence joins TRBV18 and TRBJ2-7; TRBD2 agrees at 7 bases. The V and J ends lost 3 bases and 6 bases, in that order; junction bases with no gene match: 5. This CDR3 region has 13 residues. Germline values: CDR1 KGHSH, CDR2 LQKENI. The CDR3 spells CASSPPGGGEQYF. CDR3 nucleotide sequence: TGTGCCAGCTCACCCCCGGGAGGCGGCGAGCAGTACTTC.

This clone was seen only once. The rearrangement uses TRBV11-3 and TRBJ1-1, with TRBD1 matching over 9 bases. J lost 0 bases, V lost 6 bases, and 2 bases had no gene match. The CDR3 runs 14 residues. CDR1 is SGHNT, CDR2 YENEEA, per germline. The CDR3 loop is CASRRTGVNTEAFF. In nucleotides, the CDR3 is TGTGCCAGCAGGCGGACAGGGGTGAACACTGAAGCTTTCTTT.

This clone was recorded a few times. The chain employs TRBV13 and TRBJ1-1; no clear D. Germline CDR1 reads PRHDT; CDR2 reads FYEKMQ (reference sequence). This CDR3 is 11 amino acids long. V was trimmed by 3 bases and J by 7 bases, leaving 6 bases between them. As DNA, the CDR3 is TGTGCCAGCAGCTTTGACGGTGAAGCTTTCTTT. This codes for CASSFDGEAFF.

The rearrangement links TRBV30 to TRBJ2-5; D gene ambiguous. Trimming shortened V by 5 bases and J by 5 bases, and 15 bases separated the two germline ends. The CDR3 covers 13 residues. Germline-derived CDR1 and CDR2 are GTSNPN and SVGIG (reference sequence). The chain's CDR3 is CAWVRSPRETQYF. The CDR3 DNA is TGTGCCTGGGTCAGAAGCCCAAGGGAGACCCAGTACTTC. The full variable domain, in which reference TRBV30 and TRBJ2-5 provide the parts outside the CDR3, is SQTIHQWPATLVQPVGSPLSLECTVEGTSNPNLYWYRQAAGRGLQLLFYSVGIGQISSEVPQNLSASRPQDRQFILSSKKLLLSDSGFYLCAWVRSPRETQYFGPGTRLLVL.

This chain joins TRBV27 and TRBJ1-2; no clear D gene. V was cut by 2 bases and J by 8 bases, with 12 bases left in between. The germline V gene encodes CDR1 MNHEY and CDR2 SMNVEV (reference sequence). This CDR3 comprises 13 residues. Here the CDR3 reads CASSLTGTYGYTF. CDR3 in DNA: TGTGCCAGCAGTTTAACTGGTACGTACGGCTACACCTTC.

V and J are TRBV6-5 and TRBJ1-5; D perhaps matches TRBD1 (5 bases). The CDR3 sequence is 12 residues long. Between the trimmed V and J ends, which lost 3 bases and 9 bases, there was a span of 9 bases. Per germline, CDR1 MNHEY and CDR2 SVGAGI. CDR3 coding DNA: TGTGCCAGCAGTTATGCCGGGGGGCCCCAGCATTTT. This encodes CASSYAGGPQHF.

This chain links TRBV6-5 with TRBJ1-2, with 10 positions matching TRBD1. The CDR3 length is 13 residues. From germline, CDR1 is MNHEY and CDR2 SVGAGI. Trimming cost V 6 bases and J 5 bases; bases outside gene matches: 3. The CDR3 loop is CASSRDRGYGYTF. In DNA form, the CDR3 reads TGTGCCAGCAGCCGGGACAGGGGTTATGGCTACACCTTC.

V and J are TRBV6-1 and TRBJ2-7; no clear D gene. V was shortened by 8 bases and J by 4 bases, with 6 bases between the two germline ends. Germline CDR1 and CDR2: MNHNS and SASEGT. This CDR3 has 10 residues. The DNA for the CDR3 is TGTGCCAGCCATTCTTACGAGCAGTACTTC. It encodes CASHSYEQYF.

The chain recombines TRBV14 with TRBJ2-3; 9 bases are shared with TRBD1. CDR1 SGHDN and CDR2 FVKESK come from the germline V gene. The CDR3 sequence is 17 residues long. With V trimmed by 2 bases and J by 4 bases, 10 bases remained unmatched. CDR3 amino acids: CASSQLSGTGFADTQYF. The DNA for the CDR3 is TGTGCCAGCAGCCAACTTTCCGGGACAGGGTTCGCAGATACGCAGTATTTT.

This rearrangement joins TRBV7-2 to TRBJ2-3, with D uncertain. The CDR3 loop spans 15 amino acids. Between the trimmed V and J ends, which lost 1 base and 1 base, there was a span of 9 bases. The germline V gene encodes CDR1 SGHTA and CDR2 FQGNSA. CDR3 sequence: CASSLDRSRTDTQYF. CDR3 coding DNA: TGTGCCAGCAGCTTAGATCGGAGCCGCACAGATACGCAGTATTTT.

The chain carries TRBV9 and TRBJ2-1; TRBD2 is a possible D gene (5 bases). The V end lost 1 base, the J end lost 5 bases, and 13 bases lay between the germline ends. The CDR3 consists of 15 residues. CDR1 is SGDLS and CDR2 is YYNGEE in the germline V gene. CDR3 in DNA: TGTGCCAGCAGCGTATCGCCGGGAATGGACAATGAGCAGTTCTTC. Its translation is CASSVSPGMDNEQFF. Based on the CDR3 plus reference TRBV9 and TRBJ2-1, the full variable domain is DSGVTQTPKHLITATGQRVTLRCSPRSGDLSVYWYQQSLDQGLQFLIQYYNGEERAKGNILERFSAQQFPDLHSELNLSSLELGDSALYFCASSVSPGMDNEQFFGPGTRLTVL.

CDR3 protein: CASSKYGTGYSGANVLTF. In nucleotides, the CDR3 is TGTGCCAGCAGCAAATACGGGACAGGGTATTCTGGGGCCAACGTCCTGACTTTC. This sequence joins TRBV11-2 and TRBJ2-6; the match to TRBD1 covers 9 bases. With 5 bases clipped from V and 1 base from J, the junction kept 9 bases outside the gene matches. The CDR3 is 18 residues long. Germline CDR1 SGHAT, CDR2 FQNNGV.

The CDR3 sequence is CASSTGDRGGSDTQYF. DNA for the CDR3: TGTGCCAGCAGCACTGGGGACAGGGGAGGGTCAGATACGCAGTATTTT. The chain employs TRBV7-3 and TRBJ2-3; 10 bases match TRBD1. V lost 5 bases, J lost 4 bases, and 9 bases stayed unmatched. Germline assignment: CDR1 SGHTA and CDR2 FQGTGA. This CDR3 has 16 residues.

The rearrangement uses TRBV4-2 and TRBJ2-7; a weak D match, TRBD1 (5 bases). CDR1 is LGHNA, CDR2 YNFKEQ, per germline. CDR3 length: 15 residues. The ends were cut back, 1 base at V and 1 base at J, with 11 bases in the middle. CDR3 in amino acids: CASSQVKGDSYEQYF. CDR3 nucleotides: TGTGCCAGCAGCCAAGTTAAAGGGGATTCCTACGAGCAGTACTTC.

The CDR3 reads CASSAGWGVFYEQYF. The CDR3 region has the DNA TGTGCCAGCAGTGCGGGTTGGGGGGTTTTCTACGAGCAGTACTTC. This chain connects TRBV6-1 to TRBJ2-7; D is possibly TRBD2 (6 bases). Germline V lookup: CDR1 MNHNS, CDR2 SASEGT. The CDR3 covers 15 residues. The V gene lost 4 bases and the J gene lost 3 bases, with 16 bases spanning the gap.